The next 5 T cell receptor beta chains were all read from a single sample in a study of blood T cell repertoires in COVID-19. Assay used: immunoSEQ multiplex PCR; TCRdb lists only in-frame clones, some missing. The data show roughly 170,000 clones, approximately 80% seen once. The specimen sequenced was peripheral blood. These receptor sequences come from a human donor in a cohort sampled during active COVID-19.

This chain uses TRBV5-1 with TRBJ1-4; 7 positions agree with TRBD1. J gave up 0 bases and V 4 bases, and 3 bases lay outside the gene matches. The CDR3 covers 15 residues. Germline lookup yields CDR1 SGHRS and CDR2 YFSETQ. The CDR3 here is CASSTGQATNEKLFF. The CDR3, as DNA: TGCGCCAGCAGCACCGGACAGGCAACTAATGAAAAACTGTTTTTT.

V and J are TRBV18 and TRBJ2-3; weak D call: TRBD1 (6 bases). The V gene lost 3 bases and the J gene lost 0 bases, with 13 bases spanning the gap. The CDR3 has 16 residues. Looked up from germline, CDR1 is KGHSH and CDR2 is LQKENI. The CDR3 nucleotides read TGTGCCAGCTCACCGGTGACAGGCTATAGCACAGATACGCAGTATTTT. This encodes CASSPVTGYSTDTQYF.

Notes on this clone: In the same sample, other DNA sequences code for this CDR3. The V gene is TRBV19, the J gene TRBJ1-2, with 7 bases lining up with TRBD1. The CDR3 length is 13 residues. Trimming removed 3 bases from V and 2 bases from J; junction bases left unmatched: 0. The germline V gene encodes CDR1 LNHDA and CDR2 SQIVND (reference sequence). CDR3 loop: CASSMTGNYGYTF. Here the CDR3 DNA reads TGTGCCAGTAGTATGACAGGGAACTATGGCTACACCTTC. Using reference TRBV19 and TRBJ1-2 for the parts outside the CDR3, the full variable domain is DGGITQSPKYLFRKEGQNVTLSCEQNLNHDAMYWYRQDPGQGLRLIYYSQIVNDFQKGDIAEGYSVSREKKESFPLTVTSAQKNPTAFYLCASSMTGNYGYTFGSGTRLTVV.

V and J are TRBV5-1 and TRBJ2-2; no reliable D call. V lost 0 bases to trimming and J lost 3 bases, with 6 bases between them. This CDR3 has 14 amino acids. Germline CDR1 is SGHRS and CDR2 is YFSETQ. CDR3 sequence reads: CASSLVLHTGELFF. In DNA, the CDR3 is TGCGCCAGCAGCTTGGTTCTCCACACCGGGGAGCTGTTTTTT. Looking up the rest from reference TRBV5-1 and TRBJ2-2 gives the full variable domain: KAGVTQTPRYLIKTRGQQVTLSCSPISGHRSVSWYQQTPGQGLQFLFEYFSETQRNKGNFPGRFSGRQFSNSRSEMNVSTLELGDSALYLCASSLVLHTGELFFGEGSRLTVL.

The chain joins TRBV19 to TRBJ2-7; 9 positions agree with TRBD2. Per germline, CDR1 LNHDA and CDR2 SQIVND (reference sequence). V lost 3 bases, J lost 3 bases, and 6 bases stayed unmatched. This CDR3 is 15 amino acids long. CDR3 amino acids: CASSIWTSERYEQYF. The CDR3 coding sequence is TGTGCCAGTAGTATCTGGACTAGCGAGCGCTACGAGCAGTACTTC.